This T cell receptor (beta chain) was recovered during a study of T cell changes during pregnancy in multiple sclerosis. Profiling relied on immunoSEQ multiplex PCR, and the TCRdb table lists in-frame clones only, not all of them. This table holds roughly 46,000 clones, around 93% found once. Turning to this clone: Other DNA sequences of this sample code for an identical CDR3.

The clonotype was recovered from a female donor with multiple sclerosis, enrolled in a pregnancy study. The sequencing used CD8+ T cells from peripheral blood mononuclear cells, collected after pregnancy.

The CDR3 sequence is CASSFGGGIYEQYF. DNA for the CDR3: TGTGCCAGCAGTTTTGGAGGCGGGATCTACGAGCAGTACTTC. This rearrangement joins TRBV27 to TRBJ2-7; D is perhaps TRBD2 (6 bases). The CDR3 consists of 14 residues. The germline V gene has CDR1 MNHEY and CDR2 SMNVEV (reference sequence). Between the trimmed V and J ends, which lost 3 bases and 3 bases, there was a span of 12 bases.